Shown below are 24 T cell receptor beta chains from a single sample sequenced in a study of blood T cell repertoires in COVID-19. Clones were sequenced by immunoSEQ multiplex PCR, and TCRdb holds only the in-frame ones, with some missing. The data contain 150,000 or so clones, roughly 90% of them singletons. The specimen was PBMCs or T cells enriched from blood (not recorded which). These receptors all stem from a woman between 35 and 50 years old who had been exposed to COVID-19.

The table lists this clone with a few counts. This chain joins TRBV28 and TRBJ2-1; 9 bases agree with TRBD2. This CDR3 contains 14 residues. The V segment lost 6 bases and the J segment 4 bases; nucleotides outside the gene matches: 4. CDR1 is MDHEN, CDR2 SYDVKM, per germline. The CDR3 nucleotides read TGTGCCAGCAGGGCCCTAGCGGGGTACAATGAGCAGTTCTTC. It is translated as CASRALAGYNEQFF. Full variable domain (rest looked up from reference TRBV28 and TRBJ2-1): DVKVTQSSRYLVKRTGEKVFLECVQDMDHENMFWYRQDPGLGLRLIYFSYDVKMKEKGDIPEGYSVSREKKERFSLILESASTNQTSMYLCASRALAGYNEQFFGPGTRLTVL.

This clone came up a few times. The same CDR3 can be traced to other DNA sequences in this sample. This chain uses TRBV18 with TRBJ2-7; weak D call: TRBD2 (5 bases). Germline V CDR1 and CDR2: KGHSH, LQKENI. V was shortened by 3 bases and J by 2 bases, with 14 bases between the two germline ends. The CDR3 contains 15 residues. CDR3 in DNA: TGTGCCAGCTCACCTTTGGAAGGGAGAACCTACGAGCAGTACTTC. Translating gives CASSPLEGRTYEQYF.

V is TRBV7-9 and J is TRBJ2-5; the D gene is possibly TRBD2 (7 bases). This CDR3 comprises 16 residues. Deletions cut 2 bases from V and 2 bases from J, with 15 bases between. Per germline, CDR1 SEHNR and CDR2 FQNEAQ (reference sequence). CDR3 sequence: CASSLIGGARQETQYF. In nucleotides, the CDR3 is TGTGCCAGCAGCTTAATAGGGGGGGCTAGGCAAGAGACCCAGTACTTC.

This clone has at least ten counts. The V gene is TRBV3-1 (or the pseudogene TRBV3-2), the J gene TRBJ2-2; 7 nucleotides line up with TRBD2. The germline gives CDR1 LGHDT, CDR2 YNNKEL (reference sequence). Trimming took 3 bases from V and 5 from J; bases not matched to a gene: 6. CDR3 length: 15 residues. CDR3 protein: CASSHAGAGTGELFF. In nucleotides, the CDR3 is TGTGCCAGCAGCCACGCGGGAGCGGGAACCGGGGAGCTGTTTTTT.

The chain recombines TRBV6-5 with TRBJ2-7; D ambiguous. The V gene lost 2 bases and the J gene lost 3 bases, with 2 bases spanning the gap. The CDR3 extends over 11 amino acids. Germline V CDR1 and CDR2: MNHEY, SVGAGI. CDR3 sequence reads: CASSYLYEQYF. CDR3 DNA: TGTGCCAGCAGTTACCTCTACGAGCAGTACTTC.

The chain combines TRBV5-1 with TRBJ1-1, with D unresolved. Trimming shortened V by 0 bases and J by 1 base, and 10 bases separated the two germline ends. Germline V gene sequence: CDR1 SGHRS, CDR2 YFSETQ. The length of the CDR3 is 15 residues. CDR3 DNA sequence: TGCGCCAGCAGCTTGGCCAGAGGTAGGAACACTGAAGCTTTCTTT. It yields the protein CASSLARGRNTEAFF.

The chain has TRBV2 and TRBJ1-2, with 8 bases aligning to TRBD1. V shed 5 bases and J 2 bases; nucleotides not matched to a gene: 7. The CDR3 sequence is 15 residues long. Germline CDR1 reads SNHLY; CDR2 reads FYNNEI. The CDR3 region is CASSSRDRKNYGYTF. CDR3 nucleotide sequence: TGTGCCAGCAGTAGCCGGGACAGGAAGAACTATGGCTACACCTTC. Full variable domain (outside the CDR3, taken from reference TRBV2 and TRBJ1-2): EPEVTQTPSHQVTQMGQEVILRCVPISNHLYFYWYRQILGQKVEFLVSFYNNEISEKSEIFDDQFSVERPDGSNFTLKIRSTKLEDSAMYFCASSSRDRKNYGYTFGSGTRLTVV.

This chain joins TRBV21-1 and TRBJ2-1; the D call TRBD2 from the table was never checked on the DNA. TRBV21-1 represents a pseudogene. CDR3 length: 21 amino acids. CDR3 amino acids: CASSSQGRLAGPFGSYNEQFF. CDR3 bases: TGTGCCAGCAGCAGCCAAGGAAGACTAGCGGGACCTTTCGGGTCCTACAATGAGCAGTTCTTC.

The chain has TRBV28 and TRBJ2-7, with 8 bases identical to TRBD1. This CDR3 comprises 13 residues. After removal of 6 bases from V and 2 bases from J, the junction contained 3 bases not matched to a gene. CDR1 MDHEN and CDR2 SYDVKM come from the germline V gene. In DNA form, the CDR3 reads TGTGCCAGCAGCTGGACAGGGCCCTACGAGCAGTACTTC. Translation: CASSWTGPYEQYF.

This sequence joins TRBV6-1 and TRBJ1-6; no firm D call. This CDR3 contains 15 residues. V shed 0 bases and J shed 7 bases, with 10 bases lying between them. The germline CDR1 and CDR2 sequences are MNHNS and SASEGT. In nucleotides, the CDR3 is TGTGCCAGCAGTGAAGCCGGGATTCGGAATTCACCCCTCCACTTT. Its translation: CASSEAGIRNSPLHF.

The chain combines TRBV1 with TRBJ2-5; the table assigns TRBD2, which was not confirmed against the DNA. TRBV1 is listed as a pseudogene. The CDR3 extends over 17 amino acids. The CDR3 DNA follows: TGCACCAGCAGCACAAAAGACAGACTAGCAGTACAAGAGACCCAGTACTTC. This codes for CTSSTKDRLAVQETQYF.

This clone appeared once. The V gene is TRBV6-5, the J gene TRBJ1-6, with 9 bases that match TRBD1. Germline CDR1 and CDR2: MNHEY and SVGAGI. V gave up 7 bases and J gave up 4 bases; unmatched junction bases: 5. This CDR3 region has 15 residues. The CDR3 DNA is TGTGCCAGCACTAGACAGGGGGGATATAATTCACCCCTCCACTTT. Amino acid sequence: CASTRQGGYNSPLHF.

V is TRBV5-4 and J is TRBJ2-1, with a tentative D call TRBD2 (5 bases). Germline assignment: CDR1 SGHNT and CDR2 YYREEE (reference sequence). The CDR3 spans 15 residues. V was cut by 4 bases and J by 6 bases, with 17 bases left in between. CDR3 amino acids: CASSPELAKANEQFF. The CDR3 DNA is TGTGCCAGCAGCCCCGAGTTAGCGAAAGCCAATGAGCAGTTCTTC. Looking up the rest from reference TRBV5-4 and TRBJ2-1 gives the full variable domain: ETGVTQSPTHLIKTRGQQVTLRCSSQSGHNTVSWYQQALGQGPQFIFQYYREEENGRGNFPPRFSGLQFPNYSSELNVNALELDDSALYLCASSPELAKANEQFFGPGTRLTVL.

This chain joins TRBV2 and TRBJ1-4; unclear D gene. Trimming left V 6 bases short and J 6 bases short, with 8 bases between. The CDR3 covers 12 residues. Looked up from germline, CDR1 is SNHLY and CDR2 is FYNNEI. The DNA of the CDR3 is TGTGCCAGCAGGGGAGAGCATGAAAAACTGTTTTTT. It yields the protein CASRGEHEKLFF.

Comment on this clone: A junction end diverges from the germline sequence, so it may reflect a read error. This chain links TRBV18 with TRBJ2-3; perhaps TRBD1 as D (5 bases). Germline loops: CDR1 KGHSH, CDR2 LQKENI. This CDR3 contains 15 residues. CDR3 nucleotides: TGTGCCAGCACACCAGGTCCCAGGGACACAGATACGCAGTATTTT. It encodes CASTPGPRDTDTQYF.

V is TRBV6-2 or TRBV6-3 and J is TRBJ2-2; weak D call: TRBD2 (5 bases). Trimming removed 2 bases at V and 4 bases at J, with 8 bases between. The CDR3 sequence is 14 residues long. In germline, CDR1 is MNHEY, CDR2 SVGEGT. Here the CDR3 reads CASSYTRGTGELFF. CDR3 nucleotide sequence: TGTGCCAGCAGTTACACCCGGGGCACCGGGGAGCTGTTTTTT.

This chain uses TRBV11-2 with TRBJ1-1; no definite D call. V was clipped by 2 bases and J by 2 bases, with 12 bases between them. The germline CDR1 and CDR2 sequences are SGHAT and FQNNGV. The CDR3 has 15 residues. CDR3 protein: CASSLSPTVNTEAFF. CDR3 DNA sequence: TGTGCCAGCAGCTTATCCCCAACAGTAAACACTGAAGCTTTCTTT.

This rearrangement joins TRBV4-1 to TRBJ1-4; D possibly corresponds to TRBD1 (5 bases). From germline, CDR1 is MGHRA and CDR2 YSYEKL. The CDR3 is 14 amino acids. The germline V and J ends were trimmed by 5 bases and 8 bases, with 15 bases remaining between them. CDR3 nucleotides: TGCGCCAGCAGCGTTCCCCCAGGGATGGAAAAACTGTTTTTT. Translated, it gives CASSVPPGMEKLFF.

The chain joins TRBV7-2 to TRBJ2-7; 7 bases fit TRBD2. CDR1 is SGHTA and CDR2 is FQGNSA in the germline V gene. V was pared by 1 base and J by 5 bases, with 8 bases of the junction left unmatched. This CDR3 is built from 15 residues. The CDR3 coding sequence is TGTGCCAGCAGCTTAGTGGGCGGGAGCAAGAACGAGCAGTACTTC. Amino acids: CASSLVGGSKNEQYF.

V and J are TRBV28 and TRBJ1-5; tentatively, D is TRBD1 (5 bases). CDR1 is MDHEN and CDR2 is SYDVKM in the germline V gene. Trimming left V 5 bases short and J 4 bases short, with 15 bases between. The CDR3 sequence is 15 residues long. The CDR3 DNA is TGTGCCAGCAGTACATCCGGGGCGGGAAATCAGCCCCAGCATTTT. Its protein is CASSTSGAGNQPQHF.

CDR3 DNA sequence: TGCGCCAGCAGCTTGGCCCGGGATTCTTACAATGAGCAGTTCTTC. This gives the protein CASSLARDSYNEQFF. This chain joins TRBV5-1 and TRBJ2-1, with a weak D call TRBD2 (5 bases). Germline CDR1 is SGHRS and CDR2 is YFSETQ. Trimming shortened V by 0 bases and J by 4 bases, and 11 bases separated the two germline ends. This CDR3 is 15 amino acids long. Supplemented by reference TRBV5-1 and TRBJ2-1, the full variable domain reads KAGVTQTPRYLIKTRGQQVTLSCSPISGHRSVSWYQQTPGQGLQFLFEYFSETQRNKGNFPGRFSGRQFSNSRSEMNVSTLELGDSALYLCASSLARDSYNEQFFGPGTRLTVL.

The chain recombines TRBV11-2 with TRBJ2-2; D gene unclear. The germline gives CDR1 SGHAT, CDR2 FQNNGV. Deletions cut 5 bases from V and 0 bases from J, with 10 bases between. CDR3 length: 15 residues. The CDR3 protein is CASSLTTPNTGELFF. The CDR3 DNA follows: TGTGCCAGCAGCCTAACTACTCCGAACACCGGGGAGCTGTTTTTT.

The chain joins TRBV19 to TRBJ2-3, with a possible D match to TRBD2 (6 bases). With 1 base removed from V and 3 bases from J, the gap between germline ends came to 14 bases. CDR1 is LNHDA, CDR2 SQIVND, per germline (reference sequence). The CDR3 has 16 residues. CDR3 protein: CASSIAWGGKTDTQYF. The CDR3, as DNA: TGTGCCAGTAGTATAGCCTGGGGCGGGAAAACAGATACGCAGTATTTT.

CDR3 sequence (DNA): TGTGCCAGTAGTATAGGACTAGCGAGGGCCGGGGAGCTGTTTTTT. Protein sequence: CASSIGLARAGELFF. The chain is built from TRBV19 and TRBJ2-2, with 8 bases lining up with TRBD2. The CDR3 extends over 15 amino acids. Germline trimming cut 1 base from V and 6 bases from J; bases unmatched to any gene: 4. Per germline, CDR1 LNHDA and CDR2 SQIVND (reference sequence).